The entry below describes one TCR beta chain. Its matching antigen is unknown. The CDR3 sequence is 15 residues long. Losses at the gene ends were 2 bases for V and 4 bases for J; bases not matched to a gene: 4. Germline-derived CDR1 and CDR2 are SGHRS and YFSETQ. This specimen comes from a study of a mutant IDH1 vaccine in newly diagnosed glioma. Study-level points and caveats: Pseudoprogression showed no apparent link to changes in top peripheral T cell clonotypes.

Here immunoSEQ multiplex PCR was the method, and the copy in TCRdb shows in-frame clones only, minus some. The table lists about 36,000 clones, about four fifths of them singletons. Sample time point: week 11, during vaccination. The study gave 300 ug of mutant IDH1 20-mer peptide per vaccine dose, with topical imiquimod. Here the sequenced sample was peripheral blood mononuclear cells (PBMCs), taken from a glioma patient whose treatment included an IDH1 peptide vaccine. The chain employs TRBV5-1 and TRBJ2-1; TRBD1 aligns across 9 bases. This clonotype was sampled from a woman aged 25 to 39 with glioma. Some clones in this sample may be carry-over from other donors' samples. This chain's CDR3 is CASSFRTGVYNEQFF. CDR3 in DNA: TGCGCCAGCAGCTTTCGGACAGGGGTGTACAATGAGCAGTTCTTC.